Following are 32 T cell receptor beta chains from one sample sequenced in a study of beta chain features in type 1 diabetes. The study's findings and limits: Type 1 diabetes patients had TCRB CDR3s that were shorter (moderately but significantly so) in all four CD4+ subsets.

Expressed TCRB transcripts were sequenced, since all the RNA that had been isolated was reverse transcribed. Libraries were prepared by immunoSEQ multiplex PCR; TCRdb keeps only in-frame clonotypes and omits some of them. The table has hundreds of thousands of clones, over 12% seen once. Antigen specificity for these receptors is unknown. What was sequenced was naive CD4+ T cells from blood. All receptors come from a man younger than 30 with type 1 diabetes.

The DNA of the CDR3 is TGTGCCAGCAGCACTCAAAGCAATCAGCCCCAGCATTTT. Encoded protein: CASSTQSNQPQHF. The chain combines TRBV2 with TRBJ1-5; D is unclear. Germline CDR1 reads SNHLY; CDR2 reads FYNNEI. The CDR3 consists of 13 residues. Deletions cut 6 bases from V and 1 base from J, with 7 bases between. Filled out from reference TRBV2 and TRBJ1-5, the complete variable domain reads EPEVTQTPSHQVTQMGQEVILRCVPISNHLYFYWYRQILGQKVEFLVSFYNNEISEKSEIFDDQFSVERPDGSNFTLKIRSTKLEDSAMYFCASSTQSNQPQHFGDGTRLSIL.

J is TRBJ2-5 and V is TRBV5-1; either TRBD1 or TRBD2 may supply D (6 bases each). V was trimmed by 4 bases and J by 5 bases, leaving 12 bases between them. Germline V lookup: CDR1 SGHRS, CDR2 YFSETQ. This CDR3 is built from 13 residues. CDR3 bases: TGCGCCAGCAGCGGGGGGCCCCTGGAGACCCAGTACTTC. Translated, it gives CASSGGPLETQYF.

This clone has only a few counts. This chain links TRBV6-1 with TRBJ2-7; TRBD2 matches 7 bases. The CDR3 contains 12 residues. Per the germline V gene, CDR1 is MNHNS and CDR2 is SASEGT. The V and J ends lost 6 bases and 3 bases, in that order; junction bases with no gene match: 2. The DNA for the CDR3 is TGTGCCAGCAGGGGGAGGGTCTACGAGCAGTACTTC. This sequence encodes CASRGRVYEQYF.

The CDR3 DNA reads TGTGCCAGCAGTTTCCTCGGGACAGGGAAAGAGACCCAGTACTTC. Its translation is CASSFLGTGKETQYF. V and J are TRBV27 and TRBJ2-5; 9 bases match TRBD1. V trimming: 3 bases; J trimming: 3 bases; junction bases outside the gene matches: 5. The CDR3 covers 15 residues. The V gene's germline CDR1 is MNHEY and CDR2 SMNVEV (reference sequence).

The V call is TRBV10-3, the J call TRBJ2-5, with 10 bases that match TRBD2. This CDR3 comprises 16 residues. V was pared by 0 bases and J by 2 bases, with 3 bases of the junction left unmatched. In germline, CDR1 is ENHRY, CDR2 SYGVKD. CDR3 loop: CAISESLAGLQETQYF. CDR3 in DNA: TGTGCCATCAGTGAGTCACTAGCGGGACTGCAAGAGACCCAGTACTTC.

The rearrangement joins TRBV6-1 to TRBJ2-3, with 8 bases aligning to TRBD2. The length of the CDR3 is 14 residues. CDR1 MNHNS and CDR2 SASEGT come from the germline V gene. V shed 8 bases and J 0 bases; nucleotides not matched to a gene: 4. CDR3 sequence: CASGGGYSTDTQYF. CDR3 DNA sequence: TGTGCCAGCGGCGGGGGGTATAGCACAGATACGCAGTATTTT.

Only a few counts were recorded for this clone. This chain joins TRBV10-3 and TRBJ1-6; TRBD1 might be the D (5 bases). CDR3 length: 14 residues. Germline values: CDR1 ENHRY, CDR2 SYGVKD. Trimming removed 2 bases from V and 8 bases from J, with 10 bases in between. The DNA for the CDR3 is TGTGCCATCAGTGAGCCCAGAGGGGATTCACCCCTCCACTTT. Translation: CAISEPRGDSPLHF.

This clone came up a few times. The V and J genes are TRBV7-9 and TRBJ1-6; 7 bases map to TRBD1. V lost 3 bases and J lost 8; bases outside the gene matches: 10. CDR1 is SEHNR, CDR2 FQNEAQ, per germline (reference sequence). The CDR3 spans 16 residues. CDR3 sequence (DNA): TGTGCCAGCAGCTTGGGAAAGGGGGCGTTGGATTCACCCCTCCACTTT. It specifies CASSLGKGALDSPLHF.

This clone showed up just a few times. Other DNA sequences from this sample encode an identical CDR3 as well. The chain employs TRBV28 and TRBJ2-5; D call uncertain. Trimming left V 2 bases short and J 2 bases short, with 6 bases between. Germline-derived CDR1 and CDR2 are MDHEN and SYDVKM. The CDR3 contains 13 residues. The CDR3 is CASSLGQQETQYF. The CDR3 nucleotides read TGTGCCAGCAGTTTAGGCCAGCAAGAGACCCAGTACTTC.

The chain combines TRBV29-1 with TRBJ1-2, with D unresolved. V was clipped by 1 base and J by 2 bases, with 8 bases between them. The CDR3 is 13 amino acids. Germline CDR1 and CDR2: SQVTM and ANQGSEA. As DNA, the CDR3 is TGCAGCGTTGAAGTCGAGATCAACTATGGCTACACCTTC. Translated, it gives CSVEVEINYGYTF.

This chain links TRBV5-6 with TRBJ2-6; no reliable D call. CDR3 size: 15 residues. With 0 bases removed from V and 2 bases from J, the gap between germline ends came to 6 bases. Germline assignment: CDR1 SGHDT and CDR2 YYEEEE. The CDR3 DNA reads as TGTGCCAGCAGCTTGGTTCGTACTGGGGCCAACGTCCTGACTTTC. Its protein is CASSLVRTGANVLTF.

The chain combines TRBV6-5 with TRBJ2-1; TRBD2 matches 13 bases. V shed 7 bases and J 7 bases; nucleotides not matched to a gene: 4. CDR1 is MNHEY and CDR2 is SVGAGI in the germline V gene. The CDR3 loop spans 14 amino acids. CDR3 amino acids: CASIPGLAGNEQFF. CDR3 sequence (DNA): TGTGCCAGCATTCCGGGACTAGCGGGAAATGAGCAGTTCTTC.

V is TRBV7-2 and J is TRBJ1-4; 9 nucleotides align to TRBD1. The CDR3 loop spans 18 amino acids. The trim removed 4 bases at V and 2 bases at J, leaving 11 bases unmatched. Germline V lookup: CDR1 SGHTA, CDR2 FQGNSA. The CDR3 nucleotides read TGTGCCAGCAGCTCAACCGGGACAGGGTACCGGACTAATGAAAAACTGTTTTTT. It codes for CASSSTGTGYRTNEKLFF. The full variable domain, with the rest looked up from reference TRBV7-2 and TRBJ1-4, is GAGVSQSPSNKVTEKGKDVELRCDPISGHTALYWYRQSLGQGLEFLIYFQGNSAPDKSGLPSDRFSAERTGGSVSTLTIQRTQQEDSAVYLCASSSTGTGYRTNEKLFFGSGTQLSVL.

The rearrangement links TRBV5-6 to TRBJ1-2; D is perhaps TRBD1 (6 bases). CDR3 length: 14 residues. Germline V gene lookup returns CDR1 SGHDT and CDR2 YYEEEE. Trimming stripped 6 bases from V and 1 base from J, with 13 bases between. The CDR3 DNA sequence: TGTGCCAGCACCCCGCAGGGGTTTAACTATGGCTACACCTTC. Residues: CASTPQGFNYGYTF. Using reference TRBV5-6 and TRBJ1-2 for the parts outside the CDR3, the full variable domain is DAGVTQSPTHLIKTRGQQVTLRCSPKSGHDTVSWYQQALGQGPQFIFQYYEEEERQRGNFPDRFSGHQFPNYSSELNVNALLLGDSALYLCASTPQGFNYGYTFGSGTRLTVV.

The rearrangement uses TRBV4-2 and TRBJ2-7; 9 bases fit TRBD1. Germline assignment: CDR1 LGHNA and CDR2 YNFKEQ. The CDR3 is made up of 14 amino acids. The V segment lost 1 base and the J segment 4 bases; nucleotides outside the gene matches: 2. The CDR3 DNA reads TGTGCCAGCAGCCAAGGGACAGGGGTGTACGAGCAGTACTTC. Translated: CASSQGTGVYEQYF.

This clone was counted a few times. The CDR3 region is CAWLALGTQFF. CDR3 sequence (DNA): TGTGCCTGGCTGGCCCTAGGGACGCAGTTTTTT. The chain links TRBV30 to TRBJ2-2; D possibly matches TRBD1 or TRBD2 (5 bases each). The CDR3 is 11 residues long. V was pared by 5 bases and J by 16 bases, with 17 bases between. Germline CDR1 is GTSNPN and CDR2 is SVGIG (reference sequence).

V is TRBV7-8 and J is TRBJ1-6; a possible D gene is TRBD1 (5 bases). This CDR3 is 18 amino acids long. V was clipped by 1 base and J by 6 bases, with 19 bases between them. CDR1 SGHVS and CDR2 FQNEAQ come from the germline V gene. The CDR3 spells CASSLVYGPGSVNSPLHF. In DNA form, the CDR3 reads TGTGCCAGCAGCTTAGTCTACGGGCCAGGGAGTGTTAATTCACCCCTCCACTTT. Full variable domain (missing parts from reference TRBV7-8 and TRBJ1-6): GAGVSQSPRYKVAKRGQDVALRCDPISGHVSLFWYQQALGQGPEFLTYFQNEAQLDKSGLPSDRFFAERPEGSVSTLKIQRTQQEDSAVYLCASSLVYGPGSVNSPLHFGNGTRLTVT.

The chain recombines TRBV6-1 with TRBJ1-6; possible D gene TRBD1, 6 bases. Trimming stripped 8 bases from V and 14 bases from J, with 22 bases between. This CDR3 is 14 amino acids long. Germline lookup yields CDR1 MNHNS and CDR2 SASEGT. CDR3 sequence (DNA): TGTGCCAGCCTAAGAGGGGGGCTTAGGACAACCCTCCACTTT. Amino acids: CASLRGGLRTTLHF.

The gene calls are TRBV9 and TRBJ2-5; the D is unclear. In germline, CDR1 is SGDLS, CDR2 YYNGEE. Between the trimmed V and J ends, which lost 4 bases and 5 bases, there was a span of 18 bases. This CDR3 contains 15 residues. For the CDR3, the DNA is TGTGCCAGCAGCCTCCCCGTTCCGGGCAGGGAGACCCAGTACTTC. Translating it yields CASSLPVPGRETQYF.

The V call is TRBV5-1, the J call TRBJ2-3, with TRBD1 matching 9 bases. Losses at the gene ends were 4 bases for V and 3 bases for J; bases not matched to a gene: 12. Germline V gene sequence: CDR1 SGHRS, CDR2 YFSETQ. This CDR3 is 17 amino acids long. The CDR3 loop is CASSLGTGNRLTDTQYF. CDR3 sequence (DNA): TGCGCCAGCAGCCTCGGGACAGGGAATAGGTTGACAGATACGCAGTATTTT.

The sample holds a few counts of this clone. V gene TRBV5-1 combines with J gene TRBJ1-1; possible D gene TRBD1, 5 bases. Germline V gene lookup returns CDR1 SGHRS and CDR2 YFSETQ. The V end was cut by 4 bases, the J end by 0 bases, with 16 bases between. The CDR3 is 16 amino acids. The CDR3, as DNA: TGCGCCAGCAGCGTTGGACATGCAGGAATGAACACTGAAGCTTTCTTT. Translation gives CASSVGHAGMNTEAFF.

The J gene is TRBJ1-2, the V gene TRBV6-6; possibly TRBD1 for D (5 bases). The CDR3 is 13 residues long. The germline V gene has CDR1 MNHNY and CDR2 SVGAGI (reference sequence). V lost 4 bases and J lost 10, with 16 bases in between. The CDR3 here is CASSSPKQVAYTF. DNA for the CDR3: TGTGCCAGCAGTTCGCCTAAACAGGTCGCCTACACCTTC.

V usage is TRBV7-2 and J usage is TRBJ1-1; 8 bases agree with TRBD1. Per germline, CDR1 SGHTA and CDR2 FQGNSA. The trim removed 6 bases at V and 9 bases at J, leaving 9 bases unmatched. The CDR3 is made up of 13 amino acids. The CDR3 reads CASRDREEGKAFF. CDR3 nucleotides: TGTGCCAGCAGGGACAGGGAAGAGGGTAAAGCTTTCTTT.

In its sample, this clone was seen a few times. The rearrangement links TRBV10-3 to TRBJ1-2; TRBD1 matches at 9 bases. J was trimmed by 7 bases and V by 5 bases; bases with no gene match: 2. Germline-derived CDR1 and CDR2 are ENHRY and SYGVKD. This CDR3 contains 12 residues. The chain's CDR3 is CAISLTGGGYTF. The CDR3 DNA follows: TGTGCCATCAGTTTGACAGGGGGTGGCTACACCTTC.

The chain is built from TRBV15 and TRBJ1-4; D is uncertain. Trimming stripped 5 bases from V and 7 bases from J, with 11 bases between. The CDR3 consists of 13 residues. The V gene's germline CDR1 is LNHNV and CDR2 YYDKDF (reference sequence). The CDR3 DNA follows: TGTGCCACCAGCTCCCGGGAGGGTGAAAAACTGTTTTTT. Protein product: CATSSREGEKLFF.

J is TRBJ2-5 and V is TRBV30; D gene ambiguous. CDR3 length equals 13 residues. Deletions cut 1 base from V and 2 bases from J, with 8 bases between. The germline CDR1 and CDR2 sequences are GTSNPN and SVGIG (reference sequence). CDR3 amino acids: CAWSASLQETQYF. The CDR3 DNA sequence: TGTGCCTGGAGTGCCAGTCTACAAGAGACCCAGTACTTC.

The J gene is TRBJ2-5, the V gene TRBV5-6; D may be TRBD2 (6 bases). The CDR3 totals 17 residues. The germline V and J ends were trimmed by 3 bases and 5 bases, with 23 bases remaining between them. Germline loops: CDR1 SGHDT, CDR2 YYEEEE. The CDR3, as DNA: TGTGCCAGCAGCTGGACTCGTTGGGGAGGTCAGTGGGAGACCCAGTACTTC. Protein product: CASSWTRWGGQWETQYF.

This clone was seen a handful of times. The gene calls are TRBV7-2 and TRBJ2-7, with a tentative D call TRBD1 (6 bases). This CDR3 region has 13 residues. The germline gives CDR1 SGHTA, CDR2 FQGNSA. The V and J ends lost 5 bases and 7 bases respectively, with 15 bases between them. The CDR3 DNA is TGTGCCAGCAGCCTAGGGACATTGTGGGAGCAGTACTTC. Translated: CASSLGTLWEQYF. Filled out from reference TRBV7-2 and TRBJ2-7, the complete variable domain reads GAGVSQSPSNKVTEKGKDVELRCDPISGHTALYWYRQSLGQGLEFLIYFQGNSAPDKSGLPSDRFSAERTGGSVSTLTIQRTQQEDSAVYLCASSLGTLWEQYFGPGTRLTVT.

This clone was counted a few times. An end of the junction does not agree with germline; a read error may underlie this. The chain carries TRBV7-7 and TRBJ2-2; D not certain. The CDR3 is made up of 15 amino acids. CDR1 is SSHAT, CDR2 FNYEAQ, per germline (reference sequence). CDR3 loop: CASSLGPGNTGELFF. CDR3 DNA sequence: TGTGCTAGCAGCTTAGGGCCGGGCAACACCGGGGAGCTGTTTTTT.

The chain employs TRBV18 and TRBJ2-7; 7 bases are a match to TRBD1. Germline values: CDR1 KGHSH, CDR2 LQKENI. The CDR3 is made up of 15 amino acids. V trimming: 0 bases; J trimming: 3 bases; junction bases outside the gene matches: 5. CDR3 DNA sequence: TGTGCCAGCTCACCACCGGCACAGGGGCTCTACGAGCAGTACTTC. Translated, it gives CASSPPAQGLYEQYF.

This clone was seen more than once but under ten times. V is TRBV30 and J is TRBJ2-5, with 7 bases matching TRBD1. The CDR3 runs 14 residues. Trimming removed 2 bases from V and 4 bases from J; junction bases left unmatched: 7. Germline V gene data show CDR1 as GTSNPN and CDR2 as SVGIG (reference sequence). The CDR3 reads CAWSTKGAVETQYF. DNA for the CDR3: TGTGCCTGGAGTACAAAGGGGGCCGTAGAGACCCAGTACTTC.

The chain recombines TRBV30 with TRBJ2-1; 9 nucleotides agree with TRBD2. CDR1 and CDR2 from the germline V gene are GTSNPN and SVGIG (reference sequence). The CDR3 has 15 amino acids. V gave up 2 bases and J gave up 7 bases; unmatched junction bases: 9. This chain's CDR3 is CAWSRGGRARNEQFF. The CDR3 nucleotides are TGTGCCTGGAGTAGGGGCGGGAGGGCCAGGAATGAGCAGTTCTTC.